This T cell receptor (beta chain) is drawn from a study of cytomegalovirus exposure and HLA in healthy donors. General study points: HLA allele associations emerged for 15,000 to 20,000 TCR beta sequences in a later analysis, at 0.05 false discovery rate. A missense DCLRE1C variant was associated with V- and J-gene trimming of TCR beta chains in a later analysis, and an independent cohort replicated the association.

This clone was detected a few times. Its antigen is currently unknown. Germline CDR1 and CDR2: LNHDA and SQIVND (reference sequence). V lost 7 bases to trimming and J lost 9 bases, with 21 bases between them. The CDR3 length is 14 residues. PCR used 60 Vbeta primers and 13 Jbeta primers. The protocol was immunoSEQ multiplex PCR, while the TCRdb copy is restricted to in-frame clones and leaves out a portion. The sample records approximately 110,000 clones, 77% being singletons. The clonotype comes from a woman in her 40s in good health and CMV-seropositive. Input material: PBMCs. The chain carries TRBV19 and TRBJ1-1; D possibly corresponds to TRBD1 (6 bases). The CDR3 is CASKDGGRRLKAFF. Written as DNA, the CDR3 is TGTGCCAGTAAGGACGGGGGGCGCAGGCTGAAAGCTTTCTTT.